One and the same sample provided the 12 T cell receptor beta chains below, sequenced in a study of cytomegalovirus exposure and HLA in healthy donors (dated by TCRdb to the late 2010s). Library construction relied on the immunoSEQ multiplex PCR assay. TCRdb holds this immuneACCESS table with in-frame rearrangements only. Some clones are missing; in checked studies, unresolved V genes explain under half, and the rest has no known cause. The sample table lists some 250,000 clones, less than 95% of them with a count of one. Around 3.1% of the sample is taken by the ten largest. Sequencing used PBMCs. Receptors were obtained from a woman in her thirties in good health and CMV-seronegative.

The CDR3: CASSLAVASGKEGDQYF. DNA of the CDR3: TGTGCCAGCAGCTTAGCGGTGGCTAGCGGGAAGGAGGGCGATCAGTACTTC. The chain has TRBV7-6 and TRBJ2-7; TRBD2 aligns across 9 bases. In germline, CDR1 is SGHVS, CDR2 FNYEAQ. Trimming at V came to 0 bases and at J to 10 bases, leaving 16 bases not matched to a gene. This CDR3 has 17 amino acids.

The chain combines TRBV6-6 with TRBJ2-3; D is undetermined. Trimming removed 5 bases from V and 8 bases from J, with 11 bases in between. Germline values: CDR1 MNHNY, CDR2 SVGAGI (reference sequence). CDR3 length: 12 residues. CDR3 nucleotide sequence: TGTGCCAGCAGTGGAGACTTGGGTACGCAGTATTTT. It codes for CASSGDLGTQYF.

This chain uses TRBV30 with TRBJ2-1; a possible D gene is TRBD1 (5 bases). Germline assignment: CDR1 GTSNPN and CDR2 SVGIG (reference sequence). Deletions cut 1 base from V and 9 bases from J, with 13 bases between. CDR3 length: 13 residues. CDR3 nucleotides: TGTGCCTGGAGTGGCGGAGTCCAGGGTGAGCAGTTCTTC. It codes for CAWSGGVQGEQFF.

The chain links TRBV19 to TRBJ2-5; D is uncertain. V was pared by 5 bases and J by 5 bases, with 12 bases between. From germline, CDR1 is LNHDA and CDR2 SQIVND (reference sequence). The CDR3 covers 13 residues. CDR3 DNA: TGTGCCAGTAGTCCCTCCATTGGGGAGACCCAGTACTTC. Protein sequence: CASSPSIGETQYF.

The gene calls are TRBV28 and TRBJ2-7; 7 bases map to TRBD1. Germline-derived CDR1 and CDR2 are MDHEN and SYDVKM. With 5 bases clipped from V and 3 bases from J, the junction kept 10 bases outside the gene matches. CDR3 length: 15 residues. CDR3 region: CASSRHGTANYEQYF. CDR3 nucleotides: TGTGCCAGCAGTAGACACGGGACAGCCAACTACGAGCAGTACTTC.

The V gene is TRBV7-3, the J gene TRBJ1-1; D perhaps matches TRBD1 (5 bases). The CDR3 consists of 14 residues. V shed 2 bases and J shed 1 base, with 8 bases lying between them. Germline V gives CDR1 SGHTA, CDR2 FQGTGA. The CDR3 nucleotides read TGTGCCAGCAGCTTACGGAGGGGGAACACTGAAGCTTTCTTT. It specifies CASSLRRGNTEAFF. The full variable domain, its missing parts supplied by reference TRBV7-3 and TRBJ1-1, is GAGVSQTPSNKVTEKGKYVELRCDPISGHTALYWYRQSLGQGPEFLIYFQGTGAADDSGLPNDRFFAVRPEGSVSTLKIQRTERGDSAVYLCASSLRRGNTEAFFGQGTRLTVV.

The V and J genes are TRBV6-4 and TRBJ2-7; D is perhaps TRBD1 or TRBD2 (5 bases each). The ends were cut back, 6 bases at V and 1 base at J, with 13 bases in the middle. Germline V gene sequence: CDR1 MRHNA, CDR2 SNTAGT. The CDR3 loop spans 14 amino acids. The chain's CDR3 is CASRGDPGSYEQYF. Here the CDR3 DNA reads TGTGCCAGCAGAGGGGACCCGGGGTCCTACGAGCAGTACTTC.

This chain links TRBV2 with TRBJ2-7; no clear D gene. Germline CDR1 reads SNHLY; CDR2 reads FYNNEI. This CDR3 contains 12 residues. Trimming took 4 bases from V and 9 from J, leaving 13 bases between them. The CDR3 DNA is TGTGCCAGCAGTGCGAAGTCTCAGCGGCAGTACTTC. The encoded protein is CASSAKSQRQYF.

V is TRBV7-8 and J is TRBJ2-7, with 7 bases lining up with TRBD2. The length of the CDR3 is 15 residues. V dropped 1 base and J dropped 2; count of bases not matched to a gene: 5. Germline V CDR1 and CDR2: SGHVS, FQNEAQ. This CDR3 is CASSLVREDPYEQYF. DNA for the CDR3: TGTGCCAGCAGCTTAGTACGGGAGGATCCCTACGAGCAGTACTTC.

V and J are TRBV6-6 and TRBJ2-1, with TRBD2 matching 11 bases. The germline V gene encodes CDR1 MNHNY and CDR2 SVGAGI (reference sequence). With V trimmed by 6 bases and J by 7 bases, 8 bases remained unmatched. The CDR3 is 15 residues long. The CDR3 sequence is CASSVTSGSRNEQFF. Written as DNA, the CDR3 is TGTGCCAGCAGCGTAACTAGCGGGAGTAGGAATGAGCAGTTCTTC.

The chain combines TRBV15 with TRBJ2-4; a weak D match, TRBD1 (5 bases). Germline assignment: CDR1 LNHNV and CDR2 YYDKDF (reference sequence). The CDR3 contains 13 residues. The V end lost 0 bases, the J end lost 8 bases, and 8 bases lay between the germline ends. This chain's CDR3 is CATSRDRADIQYF. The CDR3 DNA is TGTGCCACCAGCAGAGACAGGGCGGACATTCAGTACTTC.

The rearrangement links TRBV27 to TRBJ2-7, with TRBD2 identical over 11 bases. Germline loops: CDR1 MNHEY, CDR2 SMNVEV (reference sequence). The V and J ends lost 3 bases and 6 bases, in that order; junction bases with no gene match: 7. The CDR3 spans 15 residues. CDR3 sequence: CASSFVAGGPGEQYF. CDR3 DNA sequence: TGTGCCAGCAGTTTCGTAGCGGGAGGGCCAGGCGAGCAGTACTTC.